Listed below are T cell receptor beta chains from one sample, sequenced in a study of cytomegalovirus exposure and HLA in healthy donors. The method was immunoSEQ multiplex PCR; TCRdb's version includes in-frame clones alone and lacks a portion of them. The profile shows under 150,000 clones, 80% of them singletons. Sequences were obtained from PBMCs. The receptors were sampled from a man aged 25-40 years in good health and CMV-seronegative. Each CDR3 is given with its conserved first and last residue. Fields, in order: D gene, V gene, clone size, J gene, CDR3 protein, CDR3 DNA. D genes are given only for firm matches. Clone size is stated in some rows and not others, as once, few, many or a class when expanded.

NA	TRBV9	once	TRBJ2-3	CASSVGAGSTDTQYF	TGTGCCAGCAGCGTAGGGGCGGGAAGCACAGATACGCAGTATTTT
NA	TRBV10-1	NA	TRBJ2-2	CASSRDGRKLFF	TGCGCCAGCAGCAGGGACGGGAGAAAGCTGTTTTTT
NA	TRBV10-3	few	TRBJ2-7	CAISESRGSSYEQYF	TGTGCCATCAGTGAGTCGCGCGGTAGCTCCTACGAGCAGTACTTC
TRBD2	TRBV4-3	NA	TRBJ2-2	CASSQDRAGVAGELFF	TGCGCCAGCAGCCAAGATCGAGCGGGAGTCGCCGGGGAGCTGTTTTTT
NA	TRBV14	NA	TRBJ1-5	CASSQDLNQPQHF	TGTGCCAGCAGCCAAGATCTGAATCAGCCCCAGCATTTT
NA	TRBV5-1	NA	TRBJ1-5	CASSLAGGNSNQPQHF	TGCGCCAGCAGCTTGGCCGGCGGAAATAGCAATCAGCCCCAGCATTTT
TRBD1	TRBV27	NA	TRBJ2-7	CASRGQGYEQYF	TGTGCCAGCCGGGGACAGGGCTACGAGCAGTACTTC
NA	TRBV19	NA	TRBJ1-5	CASRQGWSPQPQHF	TGTGCCAGTAGACAGGGATGGTCCCCTCAGCCCCAGCATTTT
TRBD2	TRBV13	NA	TRBJ2-2	CASKSPQAGVDTGELFF	TGTGCCAGCAAATCCCCCCAAGCGGGAGTCGACACCGGGGAGCTGTTTTTT
NA	TRBV28	NA	TRBJ2-7	CASSRRGFDEQYF	TGTGCCAGCAGTCGCCGGGGGTTCGACGAGCAGTACTTC
NA	TRBV4-3	once	TRBJ2-5	CASSQAQGLGETQYF	TGCGCCAGCAGCCAAGCACAGGGATTGGGGGAGACCCAGTACTTC
TRBD1	TRBV6-4	few	TRBJ2-3	CASSDSGQGADTQYF	TGTGCCAGCAGTGACTCGGGGCAGGGGGCAGATACGCAGTATTTT
NA	TRBV25-1	NA	TRBJ1-3	CASSEAGSGNTIYF	TGTGCCAGCAGTGAGGCAGGCTCTGGAAACACCATATATTTT
TRBD2	TRBV5-5	NA	TRBJ2-3	CASSLERGRDGVF	TGTGCCAGCAGCTTGGAGCGGGGGCGGGATGGGGTTTTT
NA	TRBV15	NA	TRBJ2-6	CATSSAEVFRSGANVLTF	TGTGCCACCAGCAGTGCCGAGGTCTTTCGCTCTGGGGCCAACGTCCTGACTTTC
NA	TRBV5-1	NA	TRBJ2-7	CASRADRDSLSYEQYF	TGCGCCAGCAGGGCCGACCGGGACTCGCTTTCCTACGAGCAGTACTTC
TRBD1	TRBV27	NA	TRBJ2-7	CASSIGQGNSYEQYF	TGTGCCAGCAGTATCGGACAGGGAAACTCCTACGAGCAGTACTTC
TRBD1	TRBV13	NA	TRBJ2-7	CASSGQGRYEQYF	TGTGCCAGCAGTGGACAGGGTCGCTACGAGCAGTACTTC
TRBD1	TRBV2	NA	TRBJ1-5	CASSNLGQGYSNQPQHF	TGTGCCAGCAGCAACTTGGGACAGGGATATAGCAATCAGCCCCAGCATTTT
NA	TRBV27	NA	TRBJ1-5	CASSKTGDQPQHF	TGTGCCAGCAGTAAGACGGGGGATCAGCCCCAGCATTTT
NA	TRBV7-3	NA	TRBJ1-3	CASSPSSGNTIYF	TGTGCCAGCAGCCCATCCTCTGGAAACACCATATATTTT
TRBD2	TRBV30	NA	TRBJ2-1	CAWSSGGGLAGGNEQFF	TGTGCCTGGAGTTCGGGGGGCGGACTAGCGGGAGGCAATGAGCAGTTCTTC
TRBD1	TRBV19	NA	TRBJ2-6	CASSIGTGVSSGANVLTF	TGTGCCAGTAGTATCGGGACAGGGGTCAGCTCTGGGGCCAACGTCCTGACTTTC
TRBD2	TRBV11-3	NA	TRBJ2-7	CASSWWREDPYEQYF	TGTGCCAGCAGCTGGTGGCGGGAGGACCCCTACGAGCAGTACTTC
NA	TRBV29-1	NA	TRBJ2-7	CSVVDFREQYF	TGCAGCGTTGTAGACTTCCGCGAGCAGTACTTC
TRBD1	TRBV9	few	TRBJ2-2	CASSAGQLSNTGELFF	TGTGCCAGCAGCGCGGGACAGCTAAGTAACACCGGGGAGCTGTTTTTT
NA	TRBV6-5	NA	TRBJ1-1	CASSYFGGANTEAFF	TGTGCCAGCAGTTACTTCGGGGGGGCGAACACTGAAGCTTTCTTT
TRBD2	TRBV6-4	NA	TRBJ2-7	CASSDRGTSGRVEQYF	TGTGCCAGCAGTGACCGAGGGACTAGCGGGAGGGTTGAGCAGTACTTC
TRBD1	TRBV5-1	NA	TRBJ1-5	CASSLGTGTGPNQPQHF	TGCGCCAGCAGCTTAGGTACCGGGACAGGGCCCAATCAGCCCCAGCATTTT
NA	TRBV6-6	NA	TRBJ1-4	CASSYSTVTTNEKLFF	TGTGCCAGCAGTTACTCAACAGTGACAACTAATGAAAAACTGTTTTTT